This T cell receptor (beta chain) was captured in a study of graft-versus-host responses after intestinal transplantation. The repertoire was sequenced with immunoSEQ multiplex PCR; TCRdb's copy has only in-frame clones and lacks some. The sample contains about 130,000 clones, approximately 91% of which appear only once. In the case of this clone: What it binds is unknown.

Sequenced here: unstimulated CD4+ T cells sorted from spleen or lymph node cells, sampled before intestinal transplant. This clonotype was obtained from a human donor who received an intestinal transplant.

CDR3 nucleotide sequence: TGTGCCAGCAGCCACGACGGGGGGCGAAAGACCCAGTACTTC. Its protein product is CASSHDGGRKTQYF. The chain carries TRBV6-1 and TRBJ2-5, with TRBD2 as a possible D gene (7 bases). The CDR3 runs to 14 residues. CDR1 is MNHNS and CDR2 is SASEGT in the germline V gene. The ends were cut back, 6 bases at V and 6 bases at J, with 17 bases in the middle.